The 7 T cell receptor beta chains listed next were all sequenced from one sample in a study of OX40 agonist ivuxolimab in advanced cancers. The protocol was immunoSEQ multiplex PCR, while the TCRdb copy is restricted to in-frame clones and leaves out a portion. This repertoire shows approximately 60,000 clones, 88% found once; its top ten account for 5.5% to 8%. Sample: CD4+ or CD8+ T cells sorted from blood, taken in a trial of the OX40 agonist ivuxolimab. All receptors come from an adult with an advanced solid tumor such as melanoma, head and neck, liver or kidney cancer.

The gene calls are TRBV2 and TRBJ2-7, with D unclear. V lost 3 bases and J 4 bases, leaving 7 bases between the germline ends. CDR1 and CDR2 from the germline V gene are SNHLY and FYNNEI. This CDR3 is 12 amino acids long. Here the CDR3 reads CASSDWQYEQYF. The CDR3 nucleotides read TGTGCCAGCAGTGATTGGCAATACGAGCAGTACTTC.

On this clone itself: Compared with germline, one end of the junction differs, possibly owing to a read error. V and J are TRBV2 and TRBJ2-7; 7 bases are shared with TRBD1. Per germline, CDR1 SNHLY and CDR2 FYNNEI. CDR3 size: 14 residues. CDR3 protein: CASSEGGPPYEQYF. The CDR3 DNA sequence: TGTGCCAGCAGCGAAGGGGGCCCCCCCTACGAGCAGTACTTC. Full variable domain (outside the CDR3, taken from reference TRBV2 and TRBJ2-7): EPEVTQTPSHQVTQMGQEVILRCVPISNHLYFYWYRQILGQKVEFLVSFYNNEISEKSEIFDDQFSVERPDGSNFTLKIRSTKLEDSAMYFCASSEGGPPYEQYFGPGTRLTVT.

The chain employs TRBV5-1 and TRBJ2-1; D unclear. CDR3 length: 16 residues. Germline CDR1 is SGHRS and CDR2 is YFSETQ. V lost 4 bases and J 0 bases, leaving 14 bases between the germline ends. The CDR3 DNA reads as TGCGCCAGCAGCCCTTTACCATCGAGCTCCTACAATGAGCAGTTCTTC. This encodes CASSPLPSSSYNEQFF.

The chain carries TRBV5-1 and TRBJ1-1; 9 bases are shared with TRBD1. Germline trimming cut 1 base from V and 3 bases from J; bases unmatched to any gene: 13. The CDR3 is 18 residues long. CDR1 and CDR2 (germline): SGHRS, YFSETQ. This CDR3 reads CASSLMGQGQGWDTEAFF. The CDR3 bases are TGCGCCAGCAGCTTGATGGGACAGGGCCAGGGCTGGGACACTGAAGCTTTCTTT.

V and J are TRBV7-6 and TRBJ2-1; D unclear. Trimming removed 0 bases from V and 2 bases from J, with 14 bases in between. This CDR3 is built from 17 residues. Germline V lookup: CDR1 SGHVS, CDR2 FNYEAQ. In nucleotides, the CDR3 is TGTGCCAGCAGCTTAGCTATCAGCGCAATAACCTACAATGAGCAGTTCTTC. Its protein product is CASSLAISAITYNEQFF.

The chain has TRBV5-4 and TRBJ1-5; TRBD1 is a possible D gene (6 bases). CDR1 is SGHNT, CDR2 YYREEE, per germline (reference sequence). This CDR3 has 15 residues. V was pared by 1 base and J by 1 base, with 9 bases between. The CDR3 DNA is TGTGCCAGCAGCTTGCAGGGGATAAGCAATCAGCCCCAGCATTTT. This sequence encodes CASSLQGISNQPQHF.

The chain carries TRBV25-1 and TRBJ2-7, with D possibly being TRBD1 (6 bases). Trimming removed 10 bases from V and 6 bases from J, with 25 bases in between. Germline CDR1 reads MGHDK; CDR2 reads SYGVNS. This CDR3 is built from 15 residues. The CDR3 here is CATKGHPGTTPEQYF. The CDR3 DNA is TGTGCCACCAAGGGGCATCCCGGGACAACGCCCGAGCAGTACTTC.